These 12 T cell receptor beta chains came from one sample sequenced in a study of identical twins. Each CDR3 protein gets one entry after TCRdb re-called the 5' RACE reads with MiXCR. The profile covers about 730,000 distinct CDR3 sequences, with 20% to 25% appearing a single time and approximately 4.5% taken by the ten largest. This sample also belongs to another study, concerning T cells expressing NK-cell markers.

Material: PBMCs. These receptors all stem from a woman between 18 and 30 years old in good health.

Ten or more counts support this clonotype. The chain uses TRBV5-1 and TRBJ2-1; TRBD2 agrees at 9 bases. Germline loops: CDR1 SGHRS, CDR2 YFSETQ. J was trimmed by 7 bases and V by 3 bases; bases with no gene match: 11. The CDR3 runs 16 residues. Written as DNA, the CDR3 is TGCGCCAGCAGCTCGACGGGGACTAGCAGTCAAAATGAGCAGTTCTTC. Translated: CASSSTGTSSQNEQFF.

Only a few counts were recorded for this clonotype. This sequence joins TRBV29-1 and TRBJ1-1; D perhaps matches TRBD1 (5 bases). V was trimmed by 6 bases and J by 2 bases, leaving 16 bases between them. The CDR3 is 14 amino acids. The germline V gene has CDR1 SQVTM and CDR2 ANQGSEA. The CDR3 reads CSVVGGAINTEAFF. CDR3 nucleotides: TGCAGCGTCGTAGGAGGGGCCATAAACACTGAAGCTTTCTTT.

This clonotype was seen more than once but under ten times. CDR3 residues: CSSPGPPRNEQFF. CDR3 nucleotides: TGCAGTAGCCCGGGACCCCCACGGAATGAGCAGTTCTTC. The chain combines TRBV20-1 with TRBJ2-1; D is tentatively TRBD1 or TRBD2 (5 bases each). This CDR3 is built from 13 residues. Deletions cut 8 bases from V and 7 bases from J, with 18 bases between. The V gene's germline CDR1 is DFQATT and CDR2 SNEGSKA (reference sequence).

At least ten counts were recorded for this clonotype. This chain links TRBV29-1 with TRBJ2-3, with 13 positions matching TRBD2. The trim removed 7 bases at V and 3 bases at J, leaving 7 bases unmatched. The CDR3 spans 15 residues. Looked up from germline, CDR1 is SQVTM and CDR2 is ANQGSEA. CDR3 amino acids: CSALGLAGPTDTQYF. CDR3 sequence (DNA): TGCAGCGCCCTGGGACTAGCGGGGCCTACAGATACGCAGTATTTT.

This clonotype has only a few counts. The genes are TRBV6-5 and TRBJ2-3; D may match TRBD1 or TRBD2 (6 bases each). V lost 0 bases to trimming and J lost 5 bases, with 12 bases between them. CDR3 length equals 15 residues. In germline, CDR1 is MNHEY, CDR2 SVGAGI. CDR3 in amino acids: CASSYSGGAGDTQYF. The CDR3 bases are TGTGCCAGCAGTTACTCGGGGGGCGCGGGAGATACGCAGTATTTT.

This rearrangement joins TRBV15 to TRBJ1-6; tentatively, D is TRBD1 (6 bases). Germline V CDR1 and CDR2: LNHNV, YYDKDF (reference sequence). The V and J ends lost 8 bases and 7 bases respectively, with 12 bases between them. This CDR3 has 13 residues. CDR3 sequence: CATEQGGNSPLHF. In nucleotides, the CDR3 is TGTGCCACCGAACAGGGAGGGAATTCACCCCTCCACTTT.

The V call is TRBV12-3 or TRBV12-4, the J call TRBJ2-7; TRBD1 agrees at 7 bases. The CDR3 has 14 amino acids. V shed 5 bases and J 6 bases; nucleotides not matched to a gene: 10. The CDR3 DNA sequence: TGTGCCAGCAGTCCCTCGGGACAGACCTCCGAGCAGTACTTC. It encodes CASSPSGQTSEQYF.

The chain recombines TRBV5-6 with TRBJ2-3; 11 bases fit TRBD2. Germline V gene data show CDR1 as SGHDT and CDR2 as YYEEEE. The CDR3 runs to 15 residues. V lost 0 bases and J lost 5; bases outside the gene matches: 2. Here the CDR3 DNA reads TGTGCCAGCAGCTTGGCTAGCGGGAGGAGAGATACGCAGTATTTT. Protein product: CASSLASGRRDTQYF.

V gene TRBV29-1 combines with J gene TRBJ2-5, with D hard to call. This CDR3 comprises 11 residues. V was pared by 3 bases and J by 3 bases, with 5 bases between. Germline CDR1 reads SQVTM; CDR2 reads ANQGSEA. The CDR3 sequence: CSVDGEETQYF. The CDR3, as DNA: TGCAGCGTTGATGGGGAAGAGACCCAGTACTTC.

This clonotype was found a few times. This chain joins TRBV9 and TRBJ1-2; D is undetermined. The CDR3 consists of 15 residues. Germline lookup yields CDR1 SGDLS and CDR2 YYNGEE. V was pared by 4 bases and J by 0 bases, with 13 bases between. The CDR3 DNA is TGTGCCAGCAGCCAGCGGACGGCAGCTAACTATGGCTACACCTTC. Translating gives CASSQRTAANYGYTF.

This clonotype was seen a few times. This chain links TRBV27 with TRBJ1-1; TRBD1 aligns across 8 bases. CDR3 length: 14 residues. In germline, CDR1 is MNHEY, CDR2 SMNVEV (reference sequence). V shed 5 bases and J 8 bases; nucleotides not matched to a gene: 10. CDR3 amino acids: CASSLFLRQGEAFF. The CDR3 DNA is TGTGCCAGCAGTCTTTTCCTTCGACAGGGGGAAGCTTTCTTT.

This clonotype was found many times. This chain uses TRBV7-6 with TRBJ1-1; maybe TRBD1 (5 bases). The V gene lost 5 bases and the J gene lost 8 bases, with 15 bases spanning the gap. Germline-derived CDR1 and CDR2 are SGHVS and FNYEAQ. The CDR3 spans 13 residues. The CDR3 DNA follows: TGTGCCAGCAGCACCCACAGGACCCAGGAAGCTTTCTTT. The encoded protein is CASSTHRTQEAFF.